This T cell receptor (beta chain) is drawn from a study of identical twins (dated by TCRdb to 2015 to 2016). Study-wide context: To test whether fetal clonotypes persist, this study deep-sequenced TCR alpha and beta repertoires from monozygotic twins, from unrelated adults of various ages, and from cord blood. Replicate twin experiments were performed at different times using different library preparation protocols to rule out contamination. Overall study outcomes, separate from this receptor: Zero-insertion analyses could be partly confounded by invariant T cells such as MAIT and iNKT, though diverse VJ usage argued against such confounding for most clonotypes. Compared with coincidental sharing between unrelated individuals, out-of-frame TCR alpha sequences shared between twins showed an excess of sequences with low generation probability. Because the same donors could not be followed over many years, the conclusions depended on cross-sectional statistical analysis. Out-of-frame TCR alpha sharing in monozygotic twins was systematically underestimated by recombination models, whereas sharing between unrelated individuals was in agreement with the recombination models. In beta out-of-frame sequences, excess twin sharing was weaker, because having fewer shared sequences lowered the signal-to-noise ratio. Fewer insertions were carried by abundant cord blood beta clonotypes; a weaker similar trend was observed in young adult naive repertoires, while no such trend was observed in memory repertoires.

Libraries were prepared through 5' RACE. The listed sequencing device is Illumina HiSeq 2000. Template switching added a universal primer binding site, and the final cDNA carried a unique molecular identifier that allowed TCR cDNA molecules to be counted accurately. Specific primers in the conserved constant-segment region were used to synthesize first-strand cDNA for TCR alpha and beta chains. To control for contamination, every cDNA library carried two barcodes: a SMART-Mk sample barcode plus Illumina barcodes. TruSeq adapter sequences along with Illumina sample barcodes were introduced in two successive PCR steps. The TCR alpha and beta cDNA libraries were sequenced on the Illumina HiSeq platform using custom primers. The authors' pipeline ran thus. MiGEC was used to process raw reads and extract unique molecular identifiers, and MiXCR was used to find CDR3 positions. For each individual, recombination models were inferred using an EM algorithm with the repgenHMM and IGoR tools. Shared clonotypes were analyzed with the tcR package in R, and sharing was normalized by the product of cloneset sizes. Out-of-frame nonproductive sequences were analyzed to study raw recombination free of thymic and clonal selection effects. TCRdb reran the public reads through fastp at Q25 and MiXCR, keeping productive beta chains. For every CDR3 protein sequence, its rows merge into one entry that carries the most common genes and DNA. The V and J calls reflect TCRdb's pipeline rather than the authors' work. The table for this sample lists around 690,000 distinct CDR3 sequences; around 20% of them were counted only once. Of the sample, roughly 4% is held by the ten largest clones.

The V end loses 5 bases and the J end loses 3 bases, and a stretch of 8 bases separates them. The CDR3 measures 12 amino acids from cysteine to phenylalanine. Only CDR3 DNA remains: 36 bases, in frame from the first base. All donors were healthy Caucasians. The twin cohort consisted of three pairs of female monozygotic twins, all aged about 18 to 30 years. Peripheral blood mononuclear cells were used as the source from which RNA for TCR libraries was isolated. This clonotype turned up a few times. It has no known antigen specificity. No quality values exist for individual bases; no much larger clone is one base distant. These data were likewise used in another study, on T cells expressing NK-cell markers. That second publication adds: Fewer than ten donors provided sorted CD3+CD56+NKG2C+, CD3+CD56+NKG2C- and CD3+CD56-NKG2C+ T-cell subsets, whose TCR beta-chain repertoires were profiled. Of the eight sequenced donors, seven were found to be HCMV-seropositive and one was found to be HCMV-seronegative. In several experiments an anti-gammadeltaTCR antibody was added to restrict sorting to alphabetaTCR-expressing T cells. For 5 or 6 donors, the dominant CD3+CD56+NKG2C+ clonotypes were among the top 10 CD8+ clonotypes and accounted for 1.0-7.0% of CD8+ T cells. Those dominant clonotypes were again the most abundant among CD3+CD56-NKG2C+ cells in a few donors, at roughly 25-65%. Whether the expanded NKG2C-expressing T cell clones were specific for HCMV antigens remained unclear. Randomly selected healthy volunteers, three men and five women, were used as the eight sequenced donors. HCMV-specific IgG was detected in serum with a commercial ELISA kit to determine HCMV serostatus. For several donors, bulk peripheral blood T-cell repertoires were also sequenced from unsorted PBMC. Reads were demultiplexed and grouped by UMI with MIGEC, and clonotypes were assembled and quantified with MiTCR. To remove erroneous sequences, TCR cDNA sequences were retained only when supported by two or more reads. The tcR package was used for downstream repertoire analysis, and clonotypes were matched across fractions by CDR3 nucleotide sequence plus V segment. VDJmatch was used to annotate antigen specificity against VDJdb, with one amino acid substitution in CDR3 permitted.

The TCR comes from a woman between 18 and 30 years old in good health. The sequenced material came from PBMCs. This sequence uses TRBV12-3 or TRBV12-4 and TRBJ2-7; too little of a D gene remains to name it. For the CDR3, the sequence is CASSRQDYEQYF. The bases are TGTGCCAGCAGTCGCCAAGACTACGAGCAGTACTTC.